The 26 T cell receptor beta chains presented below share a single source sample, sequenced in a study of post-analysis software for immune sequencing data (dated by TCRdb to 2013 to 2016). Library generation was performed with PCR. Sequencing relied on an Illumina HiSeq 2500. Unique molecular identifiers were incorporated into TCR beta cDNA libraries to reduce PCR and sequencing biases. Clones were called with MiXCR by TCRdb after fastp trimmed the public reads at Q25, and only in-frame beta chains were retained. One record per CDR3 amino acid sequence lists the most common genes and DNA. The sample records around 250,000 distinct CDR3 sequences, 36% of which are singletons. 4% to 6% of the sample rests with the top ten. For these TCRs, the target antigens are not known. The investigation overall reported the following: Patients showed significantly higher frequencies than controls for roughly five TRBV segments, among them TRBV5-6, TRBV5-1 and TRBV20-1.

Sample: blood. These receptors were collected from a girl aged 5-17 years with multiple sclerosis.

The CDR3 coding sequence is TGCAGTGCTCCCCCCGGAAGGGATGAGCAGTTCTTC. Its protein product is CSAPPGRDEQFF. This chain uses TRBV20-1 with TRBJ2-1; D is unresolved. V was cut by 5 bases and J by 8 bases, with 13 bases left in between. Germline V gives CDR1 DFQATT, CDR2 SNEGSKA (reference sequence). The CDR3 is 12 amino acids.

Here the CDR3 reads CASSLTGESDEQFF. The CDR3 coding sequence is TGTGCCAGCAGCTTGACGGGAGAGAGCGATGAGCAGTTCTTC. The chain uses TRBV5-4 and TRBJ2-1; perhaps TRBD2 as D (6 bases). This CDR3 is built from 14 residues. CDR1 is SGHNT and CDR2 is YYREEE in the germline V gene (reference sequence). V dropped 1 base and J dropped 8 bases, with 13 bases sitting between them.

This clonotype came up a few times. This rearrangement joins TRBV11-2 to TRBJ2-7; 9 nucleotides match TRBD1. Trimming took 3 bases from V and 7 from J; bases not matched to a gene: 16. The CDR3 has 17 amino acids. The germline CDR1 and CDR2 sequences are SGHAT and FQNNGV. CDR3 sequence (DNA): TGTGCCAGCAGCTTCCTAGGGGACAGGGCCAGCTACAATGAGCAGTACTTC. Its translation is CASSFLGDRASYNEQYF. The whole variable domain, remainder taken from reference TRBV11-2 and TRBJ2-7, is EAGVAQSPRYKIIEKRQSVAFWCNPISGHATLYWYQQILGQGPKLLIQFQNNGVVDDSQLPKDRFSAERLKGVDSTLKIQPAKLEDSAVYLCASSFLGDRASYNEQYFGPGTRLTVT.

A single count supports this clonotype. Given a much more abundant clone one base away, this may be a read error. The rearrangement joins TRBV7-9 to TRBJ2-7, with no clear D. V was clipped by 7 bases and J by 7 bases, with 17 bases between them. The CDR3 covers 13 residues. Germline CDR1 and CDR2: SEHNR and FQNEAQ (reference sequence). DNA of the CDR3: TGTGCCAGCATTCATGGTGATCAGGATGAGCAGTACTTC. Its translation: CASIHGDQDEQYF.

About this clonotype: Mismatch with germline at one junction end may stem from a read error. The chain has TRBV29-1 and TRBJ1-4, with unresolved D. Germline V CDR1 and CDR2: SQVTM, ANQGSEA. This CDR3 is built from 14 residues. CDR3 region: CSVGRLFDNEKPFF. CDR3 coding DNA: TGCAGCGTTGGCAGACTGTTCGATAATGAAAAACCGTTTTTT.

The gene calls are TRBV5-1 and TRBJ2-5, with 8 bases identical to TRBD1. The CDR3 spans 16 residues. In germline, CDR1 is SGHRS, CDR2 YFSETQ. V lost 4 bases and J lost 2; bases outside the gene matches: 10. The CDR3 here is CASSAKPGQVQETQYF. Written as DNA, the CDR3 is TGCGCCAGCAGCGCTAAACCGGGACAGGTACAAGAGACCCAGTACTTC.

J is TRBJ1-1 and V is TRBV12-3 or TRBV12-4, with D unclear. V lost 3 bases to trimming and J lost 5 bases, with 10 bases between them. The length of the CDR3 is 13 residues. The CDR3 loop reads CASSFLRWTEAFF. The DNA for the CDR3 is TGTGCCAGCAGTTTTTTACGGTGGACTGAAGCTTTCTTT.

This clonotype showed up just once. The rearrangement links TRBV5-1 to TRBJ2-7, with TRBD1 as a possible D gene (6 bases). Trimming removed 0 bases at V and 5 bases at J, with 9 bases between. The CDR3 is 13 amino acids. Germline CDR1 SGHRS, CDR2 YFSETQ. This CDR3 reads CASSLEQGDEQYF. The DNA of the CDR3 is TGCGCCAGCAGCTTGGAACAGGGCGACGAGCAGTACTTC. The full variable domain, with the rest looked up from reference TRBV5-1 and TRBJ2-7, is KAGVTQTPRYLIKTRGQQVTLSCSPISGHRSVSWYQQTPGQGLQFLFEYFSETQRNKGNFPGRFSGRQFSNSRSEMNVSTLELGDSALYLCASSLEQGDEQYFGPGTRLTVT.

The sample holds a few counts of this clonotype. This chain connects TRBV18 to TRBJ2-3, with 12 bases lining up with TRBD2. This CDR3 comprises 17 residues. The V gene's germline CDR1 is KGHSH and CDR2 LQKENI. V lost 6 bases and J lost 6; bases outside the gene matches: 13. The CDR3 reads CASSNIPSGGAADTQYF. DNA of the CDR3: TGTGCCAGCTCCAACATCCCTAGCGGGGGGGCCGCGGATACGCAGTATTTT.

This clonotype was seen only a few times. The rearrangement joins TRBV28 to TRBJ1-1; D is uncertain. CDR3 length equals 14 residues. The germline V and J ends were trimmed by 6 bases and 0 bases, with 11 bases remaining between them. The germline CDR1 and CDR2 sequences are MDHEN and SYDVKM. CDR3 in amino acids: CASSATDLNTEAFF. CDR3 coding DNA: TGTGCCAGCAGCGCTACAGATTTGAACACTGAAGCTTTCTTT.

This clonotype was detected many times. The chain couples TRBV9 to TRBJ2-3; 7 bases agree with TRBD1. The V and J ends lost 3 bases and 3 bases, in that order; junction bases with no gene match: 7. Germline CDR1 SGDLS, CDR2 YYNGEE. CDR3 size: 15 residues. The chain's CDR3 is CASSETGRTTDTQYF. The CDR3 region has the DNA TGTGCCAGCAGCGAGACAGGGCGAACGACAGATACGCAGTATTTT.

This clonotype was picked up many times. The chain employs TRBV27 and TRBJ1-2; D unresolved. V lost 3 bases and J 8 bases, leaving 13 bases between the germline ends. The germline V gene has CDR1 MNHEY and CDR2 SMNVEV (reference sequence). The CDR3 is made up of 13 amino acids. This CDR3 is CASSFSGSGGYTF. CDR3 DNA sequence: TGTGCCAGCAGTTTTAGCGGATCTGGGGGCTACACCTTC.

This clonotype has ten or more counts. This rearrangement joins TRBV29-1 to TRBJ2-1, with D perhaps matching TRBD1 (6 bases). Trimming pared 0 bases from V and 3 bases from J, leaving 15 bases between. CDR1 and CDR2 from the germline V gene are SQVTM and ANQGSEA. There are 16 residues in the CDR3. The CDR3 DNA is TGCAGCGTTGAAGATCCTGTGGGGGCGGTCTACAATGAGCAGTTCTTC. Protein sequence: CSVEDPVGAVYNEQFF.

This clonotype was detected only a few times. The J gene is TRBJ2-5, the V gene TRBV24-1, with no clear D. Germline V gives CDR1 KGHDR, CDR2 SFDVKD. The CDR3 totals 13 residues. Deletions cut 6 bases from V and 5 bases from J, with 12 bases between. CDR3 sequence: CATSRWEGETQYF. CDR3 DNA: TGTGCCACCAGTAGATGGGAAGGGGAGACCCAGTACTTC.

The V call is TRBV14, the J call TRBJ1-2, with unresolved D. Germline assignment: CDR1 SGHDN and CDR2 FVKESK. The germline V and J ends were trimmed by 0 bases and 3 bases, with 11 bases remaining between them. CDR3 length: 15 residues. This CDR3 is CASSQEQYLDYGYTF. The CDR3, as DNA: TGTGCCAGCAGCCAAGAGCAGTACCTGGACTATGGCTACACCTTC.

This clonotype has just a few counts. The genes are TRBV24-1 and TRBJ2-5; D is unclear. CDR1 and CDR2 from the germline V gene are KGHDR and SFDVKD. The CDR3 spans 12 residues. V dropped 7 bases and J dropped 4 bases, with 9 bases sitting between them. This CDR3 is CATSRSGETQYF. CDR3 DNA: TGTGCCACCAGCCGTTCGGGAGAGACCCAGTACTTC.

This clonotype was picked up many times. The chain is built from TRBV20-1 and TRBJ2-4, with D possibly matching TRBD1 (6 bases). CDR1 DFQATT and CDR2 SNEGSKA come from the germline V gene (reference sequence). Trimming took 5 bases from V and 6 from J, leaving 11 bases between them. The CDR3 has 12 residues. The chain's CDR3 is CSAWIQGNIQYF. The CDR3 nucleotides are TGCAGTGCTTGGATACAGGGAAACATTCAGTACTTC.

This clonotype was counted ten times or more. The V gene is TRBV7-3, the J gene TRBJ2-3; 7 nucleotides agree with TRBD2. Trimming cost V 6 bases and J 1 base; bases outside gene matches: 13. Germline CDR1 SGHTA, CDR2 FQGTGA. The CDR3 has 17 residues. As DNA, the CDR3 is TGTGCCAGCAGATTGGCGTCATCGGCGGGAGGCACAGATACGCAGTATTTT. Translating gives CASRLASSAGGTDTQYF.

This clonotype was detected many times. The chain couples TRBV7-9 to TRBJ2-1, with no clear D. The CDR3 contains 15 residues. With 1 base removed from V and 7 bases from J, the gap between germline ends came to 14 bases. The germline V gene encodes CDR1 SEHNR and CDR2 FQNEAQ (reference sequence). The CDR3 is CASSLVPALRNEQFF. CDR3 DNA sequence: TGTGCCAGCAGCTTAGTCCCGGCTCTTCGGAATGAGCAGTTCTTC.

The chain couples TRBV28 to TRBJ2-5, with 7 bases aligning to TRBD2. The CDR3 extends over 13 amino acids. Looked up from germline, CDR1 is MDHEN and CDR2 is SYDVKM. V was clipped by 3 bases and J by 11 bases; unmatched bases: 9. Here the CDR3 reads CASSFRMGGEQYF. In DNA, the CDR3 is TGTGCCAGCAGTTTTCGGATGGGAGGGGAGCAGTACTTC.

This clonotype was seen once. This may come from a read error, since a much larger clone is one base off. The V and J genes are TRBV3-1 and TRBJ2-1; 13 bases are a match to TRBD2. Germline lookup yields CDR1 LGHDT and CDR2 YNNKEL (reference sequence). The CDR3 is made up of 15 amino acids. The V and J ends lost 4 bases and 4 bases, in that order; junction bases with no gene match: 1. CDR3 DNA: TGTGCCAGCAGCCTGACTAGCGGGGGGTACAATGAGCAGTTCTTC. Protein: CASSLTSGGYNEQFF.

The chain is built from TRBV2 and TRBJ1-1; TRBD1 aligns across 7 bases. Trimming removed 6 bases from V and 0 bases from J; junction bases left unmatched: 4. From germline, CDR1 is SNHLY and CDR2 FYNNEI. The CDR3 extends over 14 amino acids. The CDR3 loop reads CASSTGQMNTEAFF. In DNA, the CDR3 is TGTGCCAGCAGCACGGGACAGATGAACACTGAAGCTTTCTTT.

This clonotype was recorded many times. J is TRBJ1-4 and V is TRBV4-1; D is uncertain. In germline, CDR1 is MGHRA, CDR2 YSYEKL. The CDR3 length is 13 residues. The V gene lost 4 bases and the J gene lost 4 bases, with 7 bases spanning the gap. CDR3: CASSPRGNEKLFF. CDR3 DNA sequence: TGCGCCAGCAGCCCCCGCGGTAATGAAAAACTGTTTTTT.

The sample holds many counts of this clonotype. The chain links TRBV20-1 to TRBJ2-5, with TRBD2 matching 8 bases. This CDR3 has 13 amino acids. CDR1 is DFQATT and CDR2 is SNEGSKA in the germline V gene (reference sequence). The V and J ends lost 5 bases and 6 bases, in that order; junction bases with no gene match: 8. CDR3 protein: CSAPSGGKKTQYF. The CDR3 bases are TGCAGTGCTCCCAGCGGGGGTAAGAAGACCCAGTACTTC.

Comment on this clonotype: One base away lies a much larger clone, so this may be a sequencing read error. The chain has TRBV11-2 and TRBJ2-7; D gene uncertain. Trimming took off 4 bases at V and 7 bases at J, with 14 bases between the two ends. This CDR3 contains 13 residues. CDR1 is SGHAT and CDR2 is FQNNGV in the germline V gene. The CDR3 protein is CASSSMSYNEQYF. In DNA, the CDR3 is TGTGCCAGCAGCTCTATGTCCTACAATGAGCAGTACTTC.

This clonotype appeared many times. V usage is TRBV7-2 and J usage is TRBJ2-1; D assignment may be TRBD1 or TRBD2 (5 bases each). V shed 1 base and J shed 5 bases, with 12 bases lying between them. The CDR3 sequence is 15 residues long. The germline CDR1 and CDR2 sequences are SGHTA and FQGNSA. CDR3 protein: CASSLGGWPDNEQFF. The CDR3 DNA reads TGTGCCAGCAGCTTAGGGGGGTGGCCGGACAATGAGCAGTTCTTC.